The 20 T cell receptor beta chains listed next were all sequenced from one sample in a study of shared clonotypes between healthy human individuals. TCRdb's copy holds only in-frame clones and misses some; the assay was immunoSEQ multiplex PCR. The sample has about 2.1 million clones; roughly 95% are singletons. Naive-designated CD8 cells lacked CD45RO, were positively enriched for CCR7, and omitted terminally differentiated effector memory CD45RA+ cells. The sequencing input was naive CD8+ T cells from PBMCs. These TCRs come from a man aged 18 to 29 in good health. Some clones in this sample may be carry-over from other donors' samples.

This CDR3 reads CASSPNQGSGVEQYF. The DNA for the CDR3 is TGTGCCAGCAGCCCGAATCAGGGGTCCGGGGTCGAGCAGTACTTC. The chain joins TRBV4-2 to TRBJ2-7, with D perhaps matching TRBD1 (6 bases). V lost 4 bases to trimming and J lost 6 bases, with 19 bases between them. This CDR3 comprises 15 residues. In germline, CDR1 is LGHNA, CDR2 YNFKEQ.

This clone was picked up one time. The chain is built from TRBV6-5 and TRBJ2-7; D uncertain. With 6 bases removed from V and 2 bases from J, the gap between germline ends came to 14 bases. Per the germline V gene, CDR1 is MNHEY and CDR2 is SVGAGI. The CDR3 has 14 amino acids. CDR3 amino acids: CASSPGFGAYEQYF. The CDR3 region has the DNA TGTGCCAGCAGCCCCGGTTTTGGGGCCTACGAGCAGTACTTC.

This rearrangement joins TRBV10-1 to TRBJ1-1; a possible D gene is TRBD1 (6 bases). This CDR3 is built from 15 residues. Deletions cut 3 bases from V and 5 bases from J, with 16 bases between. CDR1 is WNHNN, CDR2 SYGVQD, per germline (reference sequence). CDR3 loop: CASSETQQGRTEAFF. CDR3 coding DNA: TGCGCCAGCAGTGAAACCCAACAGGGAAGGACTGAAGCTTTCTTT.

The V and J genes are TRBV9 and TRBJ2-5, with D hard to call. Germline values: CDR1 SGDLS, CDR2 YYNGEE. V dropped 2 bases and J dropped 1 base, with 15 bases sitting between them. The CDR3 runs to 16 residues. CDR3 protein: CASSVGGVQLQETQYF. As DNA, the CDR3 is TGTGCCAGCAGCGTGGGTGGGGTCCAGCTCCAAGAGACCCAGTACTTC.

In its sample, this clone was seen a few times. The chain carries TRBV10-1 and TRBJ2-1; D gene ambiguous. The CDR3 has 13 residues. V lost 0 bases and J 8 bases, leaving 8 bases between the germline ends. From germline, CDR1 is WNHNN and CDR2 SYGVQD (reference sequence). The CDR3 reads CASSESLGYEQFF. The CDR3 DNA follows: TGCGCCAGCAGTGAGTCGTTAGGGTATGAGCAGTTCTTC.

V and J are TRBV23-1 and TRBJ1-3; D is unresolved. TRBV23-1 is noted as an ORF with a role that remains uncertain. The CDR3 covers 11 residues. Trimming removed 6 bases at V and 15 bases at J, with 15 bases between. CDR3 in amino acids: CASRPGRDKYF. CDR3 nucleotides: TGCGCCAGCAGGCCAGGCCGAGACAAATATTTT.

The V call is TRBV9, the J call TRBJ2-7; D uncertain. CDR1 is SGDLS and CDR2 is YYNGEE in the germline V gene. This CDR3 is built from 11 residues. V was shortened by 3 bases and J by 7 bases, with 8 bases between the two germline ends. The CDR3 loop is CASSGGPEQYF. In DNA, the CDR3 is TGTGCCAGCAGCGGAGGACCAGAGCAGTACTTC.

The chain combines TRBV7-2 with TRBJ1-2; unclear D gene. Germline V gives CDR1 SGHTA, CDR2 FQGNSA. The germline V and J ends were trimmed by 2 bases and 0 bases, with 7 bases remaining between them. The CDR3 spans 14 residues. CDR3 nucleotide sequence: TGTGCCAGCAGCTTAATTCTCCCTAACTATGGCTACACCTTC. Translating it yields CASSLILPNYGYTF.

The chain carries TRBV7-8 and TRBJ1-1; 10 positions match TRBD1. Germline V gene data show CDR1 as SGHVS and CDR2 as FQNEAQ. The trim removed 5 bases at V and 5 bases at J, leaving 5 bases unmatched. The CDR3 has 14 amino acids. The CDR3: CASSPDRGRTEAFF. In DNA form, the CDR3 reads TGTGCCAGCAGCCCGGACAGGGGGAGGACTGAAGCTTTCTTT.

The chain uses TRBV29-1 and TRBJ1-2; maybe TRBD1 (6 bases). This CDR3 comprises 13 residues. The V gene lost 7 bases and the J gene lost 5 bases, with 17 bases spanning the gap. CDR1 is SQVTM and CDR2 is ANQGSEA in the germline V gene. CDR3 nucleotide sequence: TGCAGCGCCCCATGGGGGGGCGGATATGGCTACACCTTC. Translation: CSAPWGGGYGYTF.

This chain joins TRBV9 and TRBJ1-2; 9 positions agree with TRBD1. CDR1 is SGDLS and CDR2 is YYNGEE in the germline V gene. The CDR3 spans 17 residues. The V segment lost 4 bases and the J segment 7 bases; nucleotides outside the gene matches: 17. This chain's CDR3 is CASSNHISGQGLIGYTF. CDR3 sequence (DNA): TGTGCCAGCAGCAATCACATTTCCGGACAGGGGCTTATTGGCTACACCTTC. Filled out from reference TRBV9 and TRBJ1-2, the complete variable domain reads DSGVTQTPKHLITATGQRVTLRCSPRSGDLSVYWYQQSLDQGLQFLIQYYNGEERAKGNILERFSAQQFPDLHSELNLSSLELGDSALYFCASSNHISGQGLIGYTFGSGTRLTVV.

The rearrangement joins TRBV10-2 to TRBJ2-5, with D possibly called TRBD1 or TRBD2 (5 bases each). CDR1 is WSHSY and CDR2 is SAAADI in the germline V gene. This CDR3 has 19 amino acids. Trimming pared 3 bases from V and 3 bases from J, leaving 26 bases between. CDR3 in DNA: TGCGCCAGCAGTGACTACCATTACGGGACGTTAAACCTAAAAGAGACCCAGTACTTC. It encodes CASSDYHYGTLNLKETQYF.

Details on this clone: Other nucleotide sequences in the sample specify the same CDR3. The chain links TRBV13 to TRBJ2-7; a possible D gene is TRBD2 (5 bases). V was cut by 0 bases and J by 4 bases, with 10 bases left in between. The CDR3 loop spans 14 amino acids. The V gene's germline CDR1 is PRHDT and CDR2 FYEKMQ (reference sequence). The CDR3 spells CASSLGRTPYEQYF. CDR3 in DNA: TGTGCCAGCAGCTTAGGGCGGACTCCTTACGAGCAGTACTTC.

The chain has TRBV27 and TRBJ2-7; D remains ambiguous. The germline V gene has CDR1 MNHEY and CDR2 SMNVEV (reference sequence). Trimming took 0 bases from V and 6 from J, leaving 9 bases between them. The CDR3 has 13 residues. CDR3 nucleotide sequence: TGTGCCAGCAGTTTATCGGACGGTGGCGAGCAGTACTTC. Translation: CASSLSDGGEQYF.

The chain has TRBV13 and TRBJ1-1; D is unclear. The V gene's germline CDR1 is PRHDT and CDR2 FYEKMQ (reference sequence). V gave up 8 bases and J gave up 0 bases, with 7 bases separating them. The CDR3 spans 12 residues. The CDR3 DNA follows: TGTGCCAGCCGCCCGATGAACACTGAAGCTTTCTTT. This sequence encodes CASRPMNTEAFF. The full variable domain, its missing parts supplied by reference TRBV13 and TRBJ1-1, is AAGVIQSPRHLIKEKRETATLKCYPIPRHDTVYWYQQGPGQDPQFLISFYEKMQSDKGSIPDRFSAQQFSDYHSELNMSSLELGDSALYFCASRPMNTEAFFGQGTRLTVV.

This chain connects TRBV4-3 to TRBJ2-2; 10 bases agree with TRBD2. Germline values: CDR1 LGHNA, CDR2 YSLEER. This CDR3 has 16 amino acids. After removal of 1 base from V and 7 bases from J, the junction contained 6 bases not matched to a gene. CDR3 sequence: CASSQGAGGLSGELFF. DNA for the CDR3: TGCGCCAGCAGCCAAGGAGCGGGAGGGCTGAGCGGGGAGCTGTTTTTT.

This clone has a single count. CDR3 DNA sequence: TGTGCCAGTAGTATACTGGCCCCGGTTGCGGAGTTGGGGGATACGCAGTATTTT. It codes for CASSILAPVAELGDTQYF. The chain has TRBV19 and TRBJ2-3; D not resolved. The germline CDR1 and CDR2 sequences are LNHDA and SQIVND (reference sequence). Between the trimmed V and J ends, which lost 2 bases and 6 bases, there was a span of 24 bases. There are 18 residues in the CDR3.

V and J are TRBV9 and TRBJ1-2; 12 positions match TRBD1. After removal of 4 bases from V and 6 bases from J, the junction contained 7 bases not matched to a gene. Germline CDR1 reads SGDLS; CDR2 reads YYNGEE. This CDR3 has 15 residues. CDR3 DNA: TGTGCCAGCAGCCCTTGGGACAGGGGGCCCGATGGCTACACCTTC. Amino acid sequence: CASSPWDRGPDGYTF.

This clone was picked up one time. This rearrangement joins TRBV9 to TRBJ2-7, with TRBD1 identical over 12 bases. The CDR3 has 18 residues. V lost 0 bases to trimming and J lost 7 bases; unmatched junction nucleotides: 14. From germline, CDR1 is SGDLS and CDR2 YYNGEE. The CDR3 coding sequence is TGTGCCAGCAGCGTAGCTCCCGTTTGGGGACAGGGGGCAGGTGAGCAGTACTTC. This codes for CASSVAPVWGQGAGEQYF.

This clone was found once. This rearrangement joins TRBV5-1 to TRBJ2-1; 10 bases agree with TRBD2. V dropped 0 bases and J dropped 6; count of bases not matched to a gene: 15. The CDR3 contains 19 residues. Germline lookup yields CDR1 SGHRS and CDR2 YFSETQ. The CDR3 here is CASSLADPRRLAGSNEQFF. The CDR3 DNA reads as TGCGCCAGCAGCTTGGCCGACCCCAGGCGACTAGCGGGCTCCAATGAGCAGTTCTTC.